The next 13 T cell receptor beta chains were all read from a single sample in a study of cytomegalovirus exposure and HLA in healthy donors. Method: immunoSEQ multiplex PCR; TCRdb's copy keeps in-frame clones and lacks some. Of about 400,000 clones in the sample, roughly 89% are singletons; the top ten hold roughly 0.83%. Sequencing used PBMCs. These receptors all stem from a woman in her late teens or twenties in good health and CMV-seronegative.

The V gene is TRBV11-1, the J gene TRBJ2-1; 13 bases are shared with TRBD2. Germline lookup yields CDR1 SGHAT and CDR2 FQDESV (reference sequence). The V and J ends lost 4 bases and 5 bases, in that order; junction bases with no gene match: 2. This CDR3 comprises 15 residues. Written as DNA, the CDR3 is TGTGCCAGCAGCTCGGGACTAGCGGGAAACAATGAGCAGTTCTTC. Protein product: CASSSGLAGNNEQFF.

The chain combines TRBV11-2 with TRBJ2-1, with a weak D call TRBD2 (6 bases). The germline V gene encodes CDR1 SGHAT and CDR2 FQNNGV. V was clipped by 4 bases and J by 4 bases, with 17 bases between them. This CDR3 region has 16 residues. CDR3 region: CASSSTGTLRYNEQFF. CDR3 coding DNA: TGTGCCAGCAGCTCAACCGGGACTTTACGTTACAATGAGCAGTTCTTC.

DNA of the CDR3: TGCGCCAGCAGCCAAGTCGGACTACCCTACGAGCAGTACTTC. The encoded protein is CASSQVGLPYEQYF. This chain links TRBV4-1 with TRBJ2-7, with D perhaps matching TRBD2 (6 bases). The ends were cut back, 1 base at V and 2 bases at J, with 9 bases in the middle. The CDR3 totals 14 residues. Germline CDR1 and CDR2: MGHRA and YSYEKL.

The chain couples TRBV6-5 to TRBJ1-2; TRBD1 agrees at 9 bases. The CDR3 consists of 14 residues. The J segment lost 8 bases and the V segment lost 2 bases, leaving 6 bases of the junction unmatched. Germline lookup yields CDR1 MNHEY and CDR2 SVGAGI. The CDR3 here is CASSYGTGNRGYTF. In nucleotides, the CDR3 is TGTGCCAGCAGTTACGGGACAGGGAATAGGGGCTACACCTTC.

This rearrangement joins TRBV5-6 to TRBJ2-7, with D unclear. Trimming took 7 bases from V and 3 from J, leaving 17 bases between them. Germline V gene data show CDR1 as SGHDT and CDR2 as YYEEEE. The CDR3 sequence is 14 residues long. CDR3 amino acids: CASARMGAGYEQYF. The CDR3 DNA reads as TGTGCCAGCGCACGGATGGGCGCTGGCTACGAGCAGTACTTC.

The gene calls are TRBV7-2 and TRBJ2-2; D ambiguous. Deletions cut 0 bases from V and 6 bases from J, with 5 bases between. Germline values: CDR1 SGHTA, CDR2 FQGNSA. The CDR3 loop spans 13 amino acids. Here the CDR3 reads CASSLAEAGELFF. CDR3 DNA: TGTGCCAGCAGCTTAGCTGAGGCCGGGGAGCTGTTTTTT.

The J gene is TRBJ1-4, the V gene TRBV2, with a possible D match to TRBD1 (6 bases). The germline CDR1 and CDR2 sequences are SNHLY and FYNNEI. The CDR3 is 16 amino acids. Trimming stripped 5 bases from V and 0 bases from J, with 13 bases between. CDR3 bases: TGTGCCAGCAGTAACAATTACAGGGCAACTAATGAAAAACTGTTTTTT. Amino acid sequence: CASSNNYRATNEKLFF.

The CDR3 spells CASRRQGRGTDTQYF. The DNA for the CDR3 is TGTGCCAGCAGGCGACAGGGGCGGGGCACAGATACGCAGTATTTT. The chain links TRBV6-5 to TRBJ2-3; 8 bases align to TRBD1. The ends lost 6 bases at V and 1 base at J; junction bases unmatched: 6. Germline CDR1 and CDR2: MNHEY and SVGAGI. The CDR3 extends over 15 amino acids.

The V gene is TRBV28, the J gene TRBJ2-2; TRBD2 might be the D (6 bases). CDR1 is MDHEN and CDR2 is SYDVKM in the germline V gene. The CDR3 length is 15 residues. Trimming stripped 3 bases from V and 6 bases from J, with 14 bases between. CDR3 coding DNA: TGTGCCAGCAGTTTGGGAGGAGCGGGCGCCGGGGAGCTGTTTTTT. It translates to CASSLGGAGAGELFF.

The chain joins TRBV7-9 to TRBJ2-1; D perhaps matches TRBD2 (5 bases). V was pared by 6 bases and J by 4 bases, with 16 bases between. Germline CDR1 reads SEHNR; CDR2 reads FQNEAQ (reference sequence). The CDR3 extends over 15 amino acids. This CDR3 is CASSSERTRYNEQFF. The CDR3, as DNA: TGTGCCAGCAGTTCAGAGCGGACCCGGTACAATGAGCAGTTCTTC.

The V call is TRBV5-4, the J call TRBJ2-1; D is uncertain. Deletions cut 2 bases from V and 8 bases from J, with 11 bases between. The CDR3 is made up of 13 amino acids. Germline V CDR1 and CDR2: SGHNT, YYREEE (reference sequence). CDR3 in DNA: TGTGCCAGCAGCTTTCGATCTAGTGATGAGCAGTTCTTC. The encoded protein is CASSFRSSDEQFF.

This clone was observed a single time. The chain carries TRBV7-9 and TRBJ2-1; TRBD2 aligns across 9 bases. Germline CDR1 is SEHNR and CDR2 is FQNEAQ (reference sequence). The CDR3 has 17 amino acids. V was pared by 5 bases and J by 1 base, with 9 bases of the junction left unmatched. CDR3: CASSPRSSGSSYNEQFF. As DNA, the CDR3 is TGTGCCAGCAGCCCGAGGAGTAGCGGGAGTTCCTACAATGAGCAGTTCTTC.

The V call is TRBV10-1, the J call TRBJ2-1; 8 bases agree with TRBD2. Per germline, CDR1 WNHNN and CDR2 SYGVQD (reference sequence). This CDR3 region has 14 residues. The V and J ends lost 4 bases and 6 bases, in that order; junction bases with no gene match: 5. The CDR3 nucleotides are TGCGCCAGCAGTGCCGGGAGGGGTAGCAATGAGCAGTTCTTC. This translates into CASSAGRGSNEQFF.